The 28 T cell receptor beta chains given below trace back to one sample, sequenced in a study of blood T cell repertoires in COVID-19. Generated by immunoSEQ multiplex PCR, the TCRdb table keeps only in-frame clones and is missing some. The table records more than 15,000 clones, 88% of them present only once. Sequencing was done on a sample of peripheral blood. The receptor source for this set is a human donor in a cohort sampled during active COVID-19.

This chain uses TRBV6-5 with TRBJ2-5, with D possibly matching TRBD1 (5 bases). CDR1 is MNHEY and CDR2 is SVGAGI in the germline V gene. This CDR3 is built from 14 residues. V lost 7 bases and J 1 base, leaving 13 bases between the germline ends. CDR3 loop: CASNWGRVQETQYF. The DNA of the CDR3 is TGTGCCAGCAATTGGGGCAGGGTCCAAGAGACCCAGTACTTC.

The rearrangement joins TRBV14 to TRBJ1-1; D gene uncertain. This CDR3 has 13 residues. The germline V gene encodes CDR1 SGHDN and CDR2 FVKESK. The V end was cut by 0 bases, the J end by 5 bases, with 7 bases between. The CDR3 reads CASSQDLRTEAFF. CDR3 sequence (DNA): TGTGCCAGCAGCCAAGATCTGAGGACTGAAGCTTTCTTT.

This chain connects TRBV7-6 to TRBJ2-7; 7 bases agree with TRBD2. V was pared by 2 bases and J by 0 bases, with 10 bases of the junction left unmatched. CDR1 and CDR2 from the germline V gene are SGHVS and FNYEAQ. The CDR3 has 17 residues. In nucleotides, the CDR3 is TGTGCCAGCAGCTTATTATCCCAGCGGGGACCCTCCTACGAGCAGTACTTC. Translated, it gives CASSLLSQRGPSYEQYF.

This chain connects TRBV6-5 to TRBJ2-7; D perhaps matches TRBD2 (6 bases). The CDR3 consists of 14 residues. V lost 6 bases and J 7 bases, leaving 19 bases between the germline ends. CDR1 is MNHEY, CDR2 SVGAGI, per germline. The CDR3 region is CASSGGTRLREQYF. The CDR3 DNA reads TGTGCCAGCAGCGGAGGGACGCGTCTACGAGAGCAGTACTTC.

The V call is TRBV24-1, the J call TRBJ2-5, with D tentatively TRBD1 (6 bases). The germline V gene encodes CDR1 KGHDR and CDR2 SFDVKD. Trimming left V 3 bases short and J 4 bases short, with 11 bases between. The CDR3 extends over 14 amino acids. CDR3 sequence reads: CATSDTGHGETQYF. For the CDR3, the DNA is TGTGCCACCAGTGATACGGGACACGGAGAGACCCAGTACTTC.

The chain has TRBV25-1 and TRBJ2-3; 8 positions agree with TRBD1. This CDR3 region has 16 residues. The trim removed 1 base at V and 6 bases at J, leaving 9 bases unmatched. Germline V lookup: CDR1 MGHDK, CDR2 SYGVNS. Here the CDR3 reads CASSESPGGPFDTQYF. The CDR3 DNA reads TGTGCCAGCAGTGAATCCCCAGGGGGCCCCTTTGATACGCAGTATTTT.

The chain is built from TRBV7-8 and TRBJ2-3; the match to TRBD1 covers 7 bases. The CDR3 spans 15 residues. Trimming cost V 4 bases and J 1 base; bases outside gene matches: 5. CDR1 and CDR2 from the germline V gene are SGHVS and FQNEAQ. The CDR3 DNA reads as TGTGCCAGCAGCTCAAGGGGGCGCGGCACAGATACGCAGTATTTT. Its translation is CASSSRGRGTDTQYF.

This clone has only a few counts. V is TRBV7-6 and J is TRBJ2-7; D is perhaps TRBD1 (6 bases). The CDR3 sequence is 13 residues long. Trimming pared 5 bases from V and 2 bases from J, leaving 10 bases between. Germline V gene lookup returns CDR1 SGHVS and CDR2 FNYEAQ. The CDR3 loop reads CASSLDRTYEQYF. The CDR3 nucleotides read TGTGCCAGCAGCCTGGACAGAACCTACGAGCAGTACTTC.

The V call is TRBV29-1, the J call TRBJ1-1; the D gene is possibly TRBD1 (6 bases). The CDR3 contains 13 residues. Germline CDR1 reads SQVTM; CDR2 reads ANQGSEA. The V and J ends lost 6 bases and 5 bases respectively, with 16 bases between them. The CDR3 bases are TGCAGCGTGGGGCAACAGGGTCTGACTGAAGCTTTCTTT. This codes for CSVGQQGLTEAFF.

V gene TRBV5-1 combines with J gene TRBJ2-1, with 13 bases identical to TRBD2. This CDR3 contains 19 residues. The trim removed 4 bases at V and 0 bases at J, leaving 10 bases unmatched. Germline V gene data show CDR1 as SGHRS and CDR2 as YFSETQ. The CDR3 sequence is CASSRGAGTSGTSYNEQFF. CDR3 coding DNA: TGCGCCAGCAGCCGGGGCGCGGGGACTAGCGGGACCTCCTACAATGAGCAGTTCTTC.

The chain links TRBV2 to TRBJ1-4; 12 positions match TRBD1. Trimming cost V 7 bases and J 7 bases; bases outside gene matches: 7. The CDR3 totals 15 residues. The V gene's germline CDR1 is SNHLY and CDR2 FYNNEI. The CDR3 DNA is TGTGCCAGCAAAAGGGACAGGGGGCCAAGTGAAAAACTGTTTTTT. As protein: CASKRDRGPSEKLFF.

The chain carries TRBV15 and TRBJ2-7, with 7 bases that match TRBD2. Germline values: CDR1 LNHNV, CDR2 YYDKDF (reference sequence). V was pared by 4 bases and J by 0 bases, with 3 bases of the junction left unmatched. This CDR3 region has 14 residues. CDR3 amino acids: CATSTQRDSYEQYF. The CDR3 DNA is TGTGCCACCAGCACGCAGCGGGACTCCTACGAGCAGTACTTC.

The chain recombines TRBV30 with TRBJ1-6; 7 bases map to TRBD1. Germline V gene data show CDR1 as GTSNPN and CDR2 as SVGIG (reference sequence). This CDR3 region has 14 residues. Trimming cost V 6 bases and J 6 bases; bases outside gene matches: 8. The DNA for the CDR3 is TGTGCCTGTGCGCTAACAGGGGTTAATTCACCCCTCCACTTT. This sequence encodes CACALTGVNSPLHF.

This clone was seen a single time. J is TRBJ2-1 and V is TRBV27; 10 bases line up with TRBD1. Germline CDR1 and CDR2: MNHEY and SMNVEV (reference sequence). This CDR3 region has 15 residues. V dropped 6 bases and J dropped 7; count of bases not matched to a gene: 9. The CDR3 spells CASRLLRTGGNEQFF. The CDR3, as DNA: TGTGCCAGCAGGTTGTTGAGGACAGGGGGTAATGAGCAGTTCTTC.

This rearrangement joins TRBV7-3 to TRBJ2-2; D is perhaps TRBD2 (5 bases). V was trimmed by 1 base and J by 7 bases, leaving 7 bases between them. The CDR3 is 13 amino acids. Germline CDR1 and CDR2: SGHTA and FQGTGA. Here the CDR3 DNA reads TGTGCCAGCAGCTTAAGCCGGGGCGGGGAGCTGTTTTTT. Protein sequence: CASSLSRGGELFF.

The chain employs TRBV5-8 and TRBJ1-1, with D uncertain. Germline V lookup: CDR1 SGHTS, CDR2 YDEGEE. V was shortened by 2 bases and J by 5 bases, with 7 bases between the two germline ends. The CDR3 has 12 residues. The CDR3 loop reads CASSFRGTEAFF. The CDR3 DNA is TGTGCCAGCAGCTTCCGCGGAACTGAAGCTTTCTTT.

This sequence joins TRBV9 and TRBJ1-2; 10 bases align to TRBD1. The CDR3 totals 13 residues. V dropped 2 bases and J dropped 6; count of bases not matched to a gene: 1. Germline V gene sequence: CDR1 SGDLS, CDR2 YYNGEE. CDR3 region: CASSVGTGDGYTF. CDR3 in DNA: TGTGCCAGCAGCGTCGGGACAGGGGATGGCTACACCTTC.

The chain carries TRBV9 and TRBJ1-1, with 7 bases aligning to TRBD1. Germline lookup yields CDR1 SGDLS and CDR2 YYNGEE. The ends lost 4 bases at V and 6 bases at J; junction bases unmatched: 9. The CDR3 spans 14 residues. The CDR3 loop reads CASSRGQRKAEAFF. The CDR3 DNA is TGTGCCAGCAGCAGGGGACAGAGGAAGGCTGAAGCTTTCTTT.

J is TRBJ1-3 and V is TRBV10-1; D ambiguous. V lost 10 bases and J 0 bases, leaving 10 bases between the germline ends. The CDR3 loop spans 13 amino acids. Germline V CDR1 and CDR2: WNHNN, SYGVQD (reference sequence). The CDR3, as DNA: TGCGCCACCTCACACCGCTCTGGAAACACCATATATTTT. This encodes CATSHRSGNTIYF.

The V call is TRBV27, the J call TRBJ1-6, with TRBD1 identical over 7 bases. The germline V gene encodes CDR1 MNHEY and CDR2 SMNVEV (reference sequence). The CDR3 runs 13 residues. The V and J ends lost 6 bases and 8 bases, in that order; junction bases with no gene match: 4. This CDR3 is CASSRDSYSPLHF. The DNA of the CDR3 is TGTGCCAGCAGCCGGGACAGCTATTCACCCCTCCACTTT.

The CDR3 region is CASSQLAGYPNEQFF. CDR3 nucleotides: TGTGCCAGCAGCCAACTAGCGGGATATCCCAATGAGCAGTTCTTC. The chain is built from TRBV28 and TRBJ2-1, with 10 positions matching TRBD2. V shed 6 bases and J 6 bases; nucleotides not matched to a gene: 8. This CDR3 is built from 15 residues. Germline values: CDR1 MDHEN, CDR2 SYDVKM.

The V and J genes are TRBV24-1 and TRBJ2-5, with D perhaps matching TRBD1 (6 bases). Trimming left V 7 bases short and J 5 bases short, with 13 bases between. Per the germline V gene, CDR1 is KGHDR and CDR2 is SFDVKD. The CDR3 has 13 residues. The chain's CDR3 is CATRHRVTETQYF. The CDR3 DNA sequence: TGTGCCACCAGACACAGGGTAACTGAGACCCAGTACTTC.

This chain links TRBV5-6 with TRBJ2-1; 10 bases map to TRBD1. Germline assignment: CDR1 SGHDT and CDR2 YYEEEE. This CDR3 region has 15 residues. With V trimmed by 4 bases and J by 8 bases, 9 bases remained unmatched. The chain's CDR3 is CASSRTGTGVDEQFF. Here the CDR3 DNA reads TGTGCCAGCAGCCGAACGGGGACAGGGGTAGATGAGCAGTTCTTC. Variable domain in full (rest from reference TRBV5-6 and TRBJ2-1): DAGVTQSPTHLIKTRGQQVTLRCSPKSGHDTVSWYQQALGQGPQFIFQYYEEEERQRGNFPDRFSGHQFPNYSSELNVNALLLGDSALYLCASSRTGTGVDEQFFGPGTRLTVL.

The rearrangement uses TRBV28 and TRBJ1-2; TRBD1 matches at 10 bases. Trimming cost V 4 bases and J 5 bases; bases outside gene matches: 13. Germline V gene data show CDR1 as MDHEN and CDR2 as SYDVKM. The CDR3 is 17 residues long. The CDR3 here is CASSSPPGTGVTYGYTF. The DNA of the CDR3 is TGTGCCAGCAGTTCCCCCCCCGGGACAGGGGTTACTTATGGCTACACCTTC.

This chain connects TRBV19 to TRBJ2-1, with D perhaps matching TRBD2 (5 bases). V dropped 3 bases and J dropped 8 bases, with 17 bases sitting between them. The germline V gene encodes CDR1 LNHDA and CDR2 SQIVND (reference sequence). This CDR3 has 15 residues. The CDR3: CASSMRPRVVDEQFF. Here the CDR3 DNA reads TGTGCCAGTAGTATGAGGCCGCGGGTGGTGGATGAGCAGTTCTTC.

The V gene is TRBV5-1, the J gene TRBJ2-7; 7 bases are a match to TRBD2. Trimming cost V 3 bases and J 0 bases; bases outside gene matches: 3. Germline values: CDR1 SGHRS, CDR2 YFSETQ. CDR3 size: 14 residues. The CDR3 loop reads CASSSGTISYEQYF. The CDR3 DNA reads TGCGCCAGCAGCTCCGGGACTATCTCCTACGAGCAGTACTTC. Variable domain in full (rest from reference TRBV5-1 and TRBJ2-7): KAGVTQTPRYLIKTRGQQVTLSCSPISGHRSVSWYQQTPGQGLQFLFEYFSETQRNKGNFPGRFSGRQFSNSRSEMNVSTLELGDSALYLCASSSGTISYEQYFGPGTRLTVT.

The J gene is TRBJ1-6, the V gene TRBV9; 7 nucleotides agree with TRBD1. CDR1 SGDLS and CDR2 YYNGEE come from the germline V gene. The CDR3 extends over 13 amino acids. The junction had 3 bases not matched to a gene; V was cut back by 4 bases and J by 8 bases. CDR3 sequence: CASSPQGDSPLHF. CDR3 nucleotides: TGTGCCAGCAGCCCCCAGGGGGATTCACCCCTCCACTTT.

This chain joins TRBV3-1 (or the pseudogene TRBV3-2) and TRBJ1-2, with D unresolved. CDR1 is LGHDT and CDR2 is YNNKEL in the germline V gene (reference sequence). V lost 1 base and J 7 bases, leaving 10 bases between the germline ends. The CDR3 consists of 13 residues. The CDR3 nucleotides read TGTGCCAGCAGCCAAGGCGGGAACGCTGGCTACACCTTC. Protein: CASSQGGNAGYTF.